Listed here are 24 T cell receptor beta chains from one sample, sequenced in a study of T cell responses to AZD1222 COVID-19 vaccine. Only in-frame clones appear in the TCRdb table, and some are missing; sequencing was by immunoSEQ multiplex PCR. The data contain roughly 87,000 clones, 88% of them singletons. The source material was peripheral blood, sampled 28 days after the second AZD1222 dose. These receptors all stem from an adult who received the AZD1222 COVID-19 vaccine.

The chain couples TRBV19 to TRBJ1-1, with D hard to call. Per germline, CDR1 LNHDA and CDR2 SQIVND (reference sequence). This CDR3 region has 14 residues. With 4 bases removed from V and 4 bases from J, the gap between germline ends came to 13 bases. The CDR3 protein is CASSTGIASTEAFF. CDR3 in DNA: TGTGCCAGTAGTACCGGGATAGCGTCCACTGAAGCTTTCTTT.

The chain recombines TRBV10-2 with TRBJ2-1; TRBD2 aligns across 10 bases. V shed 1 base and J 8 bases; nucleotides not matched to a gene: 11. CDR1 is WSHSY, CDR2 SAAADI, per germline. CDR3 length: 17 residues. Written as DNA, the CDR3 is TGCGCCAGCAGTGAGTATTTGGCTAGCGGGAGACGGGATGAGCAGTTCTTC. As protein: CASSEYLASGRRDEQFF.

The chain couples TRBV18 to TRBJ1-3; D is unresolved. The CDR3 sequence is 13 residues long. Trimming removed 6 bases from V and 0 bases from J, with 6 bases in between. In germline, CDR1 is KGHSH, CDR2 LQKENI. The CDR3 DNA sequence: TGTGCCAGCTCGGGTTACTCTGGAAACACCATATATTTT. It codes for CASSGYSGNTIYF.

This chain joins TRBV19 and TRBJ1-2; TRBD1 is a possible D gene (5 bases). CDR3 length: 15 residues. V dropped 3 bases and J dropped 0 bases, with 11 bases sitting between them. Germline CDR1 and CDR2: LNHDA and SQIVND (reference sequence). CDR3 residues: CASSMVDSSNYGYTF. CDR3 nucleotides: TGTGCCAGTAGTATGGTCGACAGCTCTAACTATGGCTACACCTTC.

The chain couples TRBV19 to TRBJ1-1; no reliable D call. The CDR3 sequence is 13 residues long. The ends were cut back, 3 bases at V and 1 base at J, with 6 bases in the middle. The V gene's germline CDR1 is LNHDA and CDR2 SQIVND (reference sequence). CDR3: CASSISWNTEAFF. The CDR3 DNA reads as TGTGCCAGTAGTATCTCCTGGAACACTGAAGCTTTCTTT.

The V gene is TRBV18, the J gene TRBJ2-7; D not resolved. V was shortened by 4 bases and J by 2 bases, with 24 bases between the two germline ends. Germline V gene lookup returns CDR1 KGHSH and CDR2 LQKENI. There are 18 residues in the CDR3. The CDR3 coding sequence is TGTGCCAGCTCACGAGACTCGTCTAGGGCGTCGAATACCTACGAGCAGTACTTC. Translated, it gives CASSRDSSRASNTYEQYF.

This clone came up once. The rearrangement joins TRBV29-1 to TRBJ1-6, with D hard to call. Looked up from germline, CDR1 is SQVTM and CDR2 is ANQGSEA. This CDR3 spans 12 amino acids. The CDR3 protein is CRPDNDNSPLHF. The CDR3 DNA follows: TGCAGGCCCGACAATGATAATTCACCCCTCCACTTT.

The V gene is TRBV9, the J gene TRBJ2-3, with 8 bases that match TRBD2. The trim removed 0 bases at V and 1 base at J, leaving 13 bases unmatched. The CDR3 has 19 amino acids. Germline V lookup: CDR1 SGDLS, CDR2 YYNGEE. The CDR3 DNA reads as TGTGCCAGCAGCGTAGGTATTCCGTGGGGGACTAGAGGCACAGATACGCAGTATTTT. This translates into CASSVGIPWGTRGTDTQYF.

The chain employs TRBV27 and TRBJ2-1, with 7 positions matching TRBD1. V lost 5 bases and J lost 4; bases outside the gene matches: 2. This CDR3 region has 13 residues. Germline V gene sequence: CDR1 MNHEY, CDR2 SMNVEV (reference sequence). CDR3 loop: CASSPTGYNEQFF. CDR3 in DNA: TGTGCCAGCAGTCCGACAGGGTACAATGAGCAGTTCTTC.

The chain combines TRBV7-2 with TRBJ2-2; D remains unclear. The CDR3 runs 15 residues. Trimming removed 3 bases at V and 2 bases at J, with 10 bases between. Germline V gives CDR1 SGHTA, CDR2 FQGNSA. This CDR3 is CASSFRQQNTGELFF. CDR3 nucleotides: TGTGCCAGCAGCTTTCGCCAGCAAAACACCGGGGAGCTGTTTTTT.

The chain is built from TRBV14 and TRBJ2-2; D gene ambiguous. The CDR3 length is 16 residues. Per germline, CDR1 SGHDN and CDR2 FVKESK. The V and J ends lost 2 bases and 2 bases respectively, with 12 bases between them. The CDR3 nucleotides are TGTGCCAGCAGCCAATTCCCTGGCCAAAACACCGGGGAGCTGTTTTTT. Its protein product is CASSQFPGQNTGELFF.

V gene TRBV6-2 or TRBV6-3 combines with J gene TRBJ2-3; TRBD2 matches 13 bases. Germline V CDR1 and CDR2: MNHEY, SVGEGT. This CDR3 has 15 residues. Trimming cost V 2 bases and J 4 bases; bases outside gene matches: 0. The CDR3 protein is CASSYGTSGADTQYF. The CDR3 DNA is TGTGCCAGCAGTTACGGGACTAGCGGGGCAGATACGCAGTATTTT.

This clone was picked up one time. This rearrangement joins TRBV5-4 to TRBJ2-1, with a weak D call TRBD1 (6 bases). Trimming left V 1 base short and J 7 bases short, with 6 bases between. The CDR3 consists of 12 residues. Looked up from germline, CDR1 is SGHNT and CDR2 is YYREEE (reference sequence). CDR3 loop: CASSLTGNEQFF. The DNA of the CDR3 is TGTGCCAGCAGCTTGACAGGGAATGAGCAGTTCTTC. Looking up the rest from reference TRBV5-4 and TRBJ2-1 gives the full variable domain: ETGVTQSPTHLIKTRGQQVTLRCSSQSGHNTVSWYQQALGQGPQFIFQYYREEENGRGNFPPRFSGLQFPNYSSELNVNALELDDSALYLCASSLTGNEQFFGPGTRLTVL.

This chain links TRBV5-1 with TRBJ1-2; D is unclear. Per the germline V gene, CDR1 is SGHRS and CDR2 is YFSETQ. The CDR3 length is 15 residues. V lost 0 bases to trimming and J lost 6 bases, with 15 bases between them. The CDR3 sequence: CASSLVPRGSNGYTF. In DNA, the CDR3 is TGCGCCAGCAGCTTGGTCCCTCGGGGAAGTAATGGCTACACCTTC. Supplemented by reference TRBV5-1 and TRBJ1-2, the full variable domain reads KAGVTQTPRYLIKTRGQQVTLSCSPISGHRSVSWYQQTPGQGLQFLFEYFSETQRNKGNFPGRFSGRQFSNSRSEMNVSTLELGDSALYLCASSLVPRGSNGYTFGSGTRLTVV.

This chain's CDR3 is CASSIGRGLSEQYF. The CDR3 DNA follows: TGTGCCAGTAGTATAGGCAGGGGGCTCAGCGAGCAGTACTTC. J is TRBJ2-7 and V is TRBV19; 8 bases match TRBD1. V was clipped by 1 base and J by 6 bases; unmatched bases: 5. This CDR3 contains 14 residues. Germline CDR1 LNHDA, CDR2 SQIVND (reference sequence).

V gene TRBV30 combines with J gene TRBJ2-3, with a possible D match to TRBD1 (5 bases). V lost 1 base to trimming and J lost 5 bases, with 10 bases between them. Germline V CDR1 and CDR2: GTSNPN, SVGIG (reference sequence). This CDR3 is 13 amino acids long. As DNA, the CDR3 is TGTGCCTGGAGTGCAAATAGGGGAGATACGCAGTATTTT. It is translated as CAWSANRGDTQYF.

The chain employs TRBV3-1 (or the pseudogene TRBV3-2) and TRBJ2-1, with TRBD2 matching over 9 bases. V was clipped by 1 base and J by 6 bases; unmatched bases: 7. The CDR3 totals 16 residues. Germline loops: CDR1 LGHDT, CDR2 YNNKEL (reference sequence). CDR3 amino acids: CASSQGGGRAVNEQFF. The CDR3, as DNA: TGTGCCAGCAGCCAAGGTGGCGGGAGGGCGGTCAATGAGCAGTTCTTC.

The CDR3 loop is CASSLNSNYGYTF. CDR3 nucleotide sequence: TGTGCCAGCAGCTTGAACAGTAACTATGGCTACACCTTC. The chain combines TRBV7-9 with TRBJ1-2; D is ambiguous. The ends were cut back, 3 bases at V and 1 base at J, with 6 bases in the middle. The CDR3 covers 13 residues. Germline lookup yields CDR1 SEHNR and CDR2 FQNEAQ (reference sequence).

The rearrangement joins TRBV9 to TRBJ1-3; D ambiguous. Germline CDR1 is SGDLS and CDR2 is YYNGEE. The CDR3 contains 13 residues. Trimming pared 0 bases from V and 4 bases from J, leaving 5 bases between. The CDR3 is CASSVDEGNTIYF. The CDR3 DNA reads as TGTGCCAGCAGCGTAGATGAGGGAAACACCATATATTTT.

This clone was seen a single time. V gene TRBV15 combines with J gene TRBJ2-1; D ambiguous. The CDR3 runs to 16 residues. Germline CDR1 LNHNV, CDR2 YYDKDF (reference sequence). V was shortened by 3 bases and J by 0 bases, with 12 bases between the two germline ends. Here the CDR3 DNA reads TGTGCCACCAGCAGGGGCCTCTCCAGCTCCTACAATGAGCAGTTCTTC. This encodes CATSRGLSSSYNEQFF.

V and J are TRBV6-6 and TRBJ1-5; D not resolved. The CDR3 is 14 residues long. The ends were cut back, 6 bases at V and 0 bases at J, with 9 bases in the middle. Germline CDR1 and CDR2: MNHNY and SVGAGI (reference sequence). In nucleotides, the CDR3 is TGTGCCAGCAGCCGAGACGGTAGCAATCAGCCCCAGCATTTT. Its translation: CASSRDGSNQPQHF.

The rearrangement uses TRBV7-2 and TRBJ1-6, with a weak D call TRBD1 (5 bases). The length of the CDR3 is 17 residues. The germline gives CDR1 SGHTA, CDR2 FQGNSA. V lost 4 bases to trimming and J lost 7 bases, with 20 bases between them. The CDR3 reads CASSSHPPNRQNSPLHF. The CDR3 nucleotides read TGTGCCAGCAGCTCCCACCCTCCTAACAGGCAAAATTCACCCCTCCACTTT.

The V gene is TRBV7-9, the J gene TRBJ1-3; D remains ambiguous. Germline V gene sequence: CDR1 SEHNR, CDR2 FQNEAQ (reference sequence). This CDR3 comprises 16 residues. Trimming removed 0 bases from V and 0 bases from J, with 9 bases in between. CDR3 nucleotides: TGTGCCAGCAGCTTAGCTGTGGGGATCTCTGGAAACACCATATATTTT. Protein product: CASSLAVGISGNTIYF. Complete variable domain (other parts from reference TRBV7-9 and TRBJ1-3): DTGVSQNPRHKITKRGQNVTFRCDPISEHNRLYWYRQTLGQGPEFLTYFQNEAQLEKSRLLSDRFSAERPKGSFSTLEIQRTEQGDSAMYLCASSLAVGISGNTIYFGEGSWLTVV.

The gene calls are TRBV9 and TRBJ2-7; D gene uncertain. Germline values: CDR1 SGDLS, CDR2 YYNGEE. CDR3 length equals 16 residues. V lost 1 base and J 6 bases, leaving 20 bases between the germline ends. CDR3 loop: CASSVRHPDFPGEQYF. The CDR3 DNA sequence: TGTGCCAGCAGCGTACGTCATCCTGACTTCCCGGGCGAGCAGTACTTC. Full variable domain (missing parts from reference TRBV9 and TRBJ2-7): DSGVTQTPKHLITATGQRVTLRCSPRSGDLSVYWYQQSLDQGLQFLIQYYNGEERAKGNILERFSAQQFPDLHSELNLSSLELGDSALYFCASSVRHPDFPGEQYFGPGTRLTVT.